Listed below are T cell receptor beta chains from one sample, sequenced in a study of T cell responses to AZD1222 COVID-19 vaccine. The assay was immunoSEQ multiplex PCR, and TCRdb's table has in-frame clones only and misses some. The table records about 130,000 clones, approximately 84% of them present only once. Sequenced here: peripheral blood, sampled on day 0 of AZD1222 vaccination. These receptors all come from an adult in good health. The CDR3 runs from the conserved cysteine through the conserved F or W. A D gene is named only where the DNA matches it firmly. Size values are once, few and many counts, or a class for expanded clones, and some rows have none.

CDR3 protein: CASSLPQRGAYEQYF; CDR3 DNA: TGTGCCAGCAGTCTCCCTCAGCGGGGGGCCTACGAGCAGTACTTC; clone size: -; J gene: TRBJ2-7; D gene: TRBD2; V gene: TRBV28
CDR3 protein: CASREGANEKLFF; CDR3 DNA: TGTGCCAGCCGGGAGGGGGCTAATGAAAAACTGTTTTTT; clone size: -; J gene: TRBJ1-4; D gene: -; V gene: TRBV12-3/TRBV12-4
CDR3 protein: CASSPYRLTRQNSNQPQHF; CDR3 DNA: TGTGCCAGCAGCCCTTATCGGTTAACCCGCCAGAATAGCAATCAGCCCCAGCATTTT; clone size: -; J gene: TRBJ1-5; D gene: -; V gene: TRBV27
CDR3 protein: CASSASTGANSPLHF; CDR3 DNA: TGTGCCAGCAGCGCCTCCACAGGGGCTAATTCACCCCTCCACTTT; clone size: -; J gene: TRBJ1-6; D gene: TRBD1; V gene: TRBV6-5
CDR3 protein: CASSRSEGQGQGYTF; CDR3 DNA: TGTGCCAGCAGCCGATCCGAGGGACAGGGGCAAGGCTACACCTTC; clone size: -; J gene: TRBJ1-2; D gene: TRBD1; V gene: TRBV5-4
CDR3 protein: CASSLGFSGGTEAFF; CDR3 DNA: TGCGCCAGCAGCTTAGGTTTTTCGGGGGGCACTGAAGCTTTCTTT; clone size: few; J gene: TRBJ1-1; D gene: -; V gene: TRBV5-1
CDR3 protein: CASSPSGRGDNQPQHF; CDR3 DNA: TGTGCCAGCAGCCCGTCCGGCAGGGGTGACAATCAGCCCCAGCATTTT; clone size: -; J gene: TRBJ1-5; D gene: -; V gene: TRBV27
CDR3 protein: CASSYSSRVSEAFF; CDR3 DNA: TGTGCCAGCAGTTACTCGAGTAGGGTCTCTGAAGCTTTCTTT; clone size: -; J gene: TRBJ1-1; D gene: -; V gene: TRBV6-5
CDR3 protein: CASSPATGEGNTIYF; CDR3 DNA: TGTGCCAGCAGCCCCGCAACTGGAGAAGGAAACACCATATATTTT; clone size: -; J gene: TRBJ1-3; D gene: -; V gene: TRBV7-9
CDR3 protein: CASSLPDSTDTQYF; CDR3 DNA: TGCGCCAGCAGCTTACCTGATAGCACAGATACGCAGTATTTT; clone size: once; J gene: TRBJ2-3; D gene: -; V gene: TRBV5-1
CDR3 protein: CASSSLTGAYIFEKLFF; CDR3 DNA: TGTGCCAGCAGTTCCCTGACAGGCGCCTATATTTTTGAAAAACTGTTTTTT; clone size: -; J gene: TRBJ1-4; D gene: -; V gene: TRBV27
CDR3 protein: CASSEEGDRYQPQHF; CDR3 DNA: TGTGCCAGCAGTGAAGAGGGGGACAGATATCAGCCCCAGCATTTT; clone size: -; J gene: TRBJ1-5; D gene: TRBD1; V gene: TRBV6-1
CDR3 protein: CASSVNREVVQGNTIYF; CDR3 DNA: TGTGCCAGCAGTGTCAACAGGGAGGTGGTTCAAGGAAACACCATATATTTT; clone size: -; J gene: TRBJ1-3; D gene: -; V gene: TRBV6-1
CDR3 protein: CASSEYRSQETQYF; CDR3 DNA: TGCGCCAGCAGTGAGTACAGGAGCCAAGAGACCCAGTACTTC; clone size: once; J gene: TRBJ2-5; D gene: -; V gene: TRBV10-2
CDR3 protein: CASSLAGGNTGELFF; CDR3 DNA: TGTGCCAGCAGCTTAGCGGGGGGGAACACCGGGGAGCTGTTTTTT; clone size: -; J gene: TRBJ2-2; D gene: -; V gene: TRBV7-9
CDR3 protein: CASSLNGRGRQPQHF; CDR3 DNA: TGTGCCAGCAGTTTAAACGGACGGGGAAGACAGCCCCAGCATTTT; clone size: -; J gene: TRBJ1-5; D gene: -; V gene: TRBV28
CDR3 protein: CASRNTGGGSPLHF; CDR3 DNA: TGTGCCAGTAGAAACACAGGGGGAGGTTCACCCCTCCACTTT; clone size: -; J gene: TRBJ1-6; D gene: TRBD1; V gene: TRBV19
CDR3 protein: CASSITRGTDTQYF; CDR3 DNA: TGTGCCAGTAGTATTACCAGGGGCACAGATACGCAGTATTTT; clone size: once; J gene: TRBJ2-3; D gene: -; V gene: TRBV19
CDR3 protein: CASSLYGFLTSTDTQYF; CDR3 DNA: TGTGCCAGCAGTTTGTACGGCTTTCTAACTAGCACAGATACGCAGTATTTT; clone size: -; J gene: TRBJ2-3; D gene: -; V gene: TRBV27
CDR3 protein: CASSHIRGRGNTEAFF; CDR3 DNA: TGCGCCAGCAGCCATATAAGGGGGAGGGGGAACACTGAAGCTTTCTTT; clone size: -; J gene: TRBJ1-1; D gene: -; V gene: TRBV4-1
CDR3 protein: CAWSVGGGRPTVAEQYF; CDR3 DNA: TGTGCCTGGAGTGTAGGTGGGGGTCGTCCCACCGTCGCTGAGCAGTACTTC; clone size: few; J gene: TRBJ2-7; D gene: -; V gene: TRBV30
CDR3 protein: CASSQEANNEKLFF; CDR3 DNA: TGTGCCAGCAGCCAAGAGGCAAATAATGAAAAACTGTTTTTT; clone size: -; J gene: TRBJ1-4; D gene: -; V gene: TRBV4-2
CDR3 protein: CASSQLLGSETQYF; CDR3 DNA: TGTGCCAGCAGCCAACTCTTGGGCTCGGAGACCCAGTACTTC; clone size: -; J gene: TRBJ2-5; D gene: -; V gene: TRBV3-1/TRBV3-2
CDR3 protein: CASRRGETGGDEQYF; CDR3 DNA: TGTGCCAGTCGCCGAGGAGAGACAGGGGGCGACGAGCAGTACTTC; clone size: -; J gene: TRBJ2-7; D gene: TRBD1; V gene: TRBV2
CDR3 protein: CASRQGPEKLFF; CDR3 DNA: TGTGCCAGCAGACAGGGACCCGAAAAACTGTTTTTT; clone size: -; J gene: TRBJ1-4; D gene: -; V gene: TRBV3-1/TRBV3-2
CDR3 protein: CAWSWNPPGPAYEQYF; CDR3 DNA: TGTGCCTGGAGTTGGAACCCCCCAGGGCCCGCCTACGAGCAGTACTTC; clone size: -; J gene: TRBJ2-7; D gene: -; V gene: TRBV30
CDR3 protein: CASSQGSDRGTEAFF; CDR3 DNA: TGTGCCAGCTCTCAAGGATCGGACAGGGGAACTGAAGCTTTCTTT; clone size: -; J gene: TRBJ1-1; D gene: TRBD1; V gene: TRBV18
CDR3 protein: CASSLGGVGEQFF; CDR3 DNA: TGCGCCAGCAGCTTAGGCGGGGTGGGGGAGCAGTTCTTC; clone size: -; J gene: TRBJ2-1; D gene: -; V gene: TRBV5-1
CDR3 protein: CASLKQGGSEKLFF; CDR3 DNA: TGTGCCAGCTTGAAACAGGGGGGGAGTGAAAAACTGTTTTTT; clone size: -; J gene: TRBJ1-4; D gene: TRBD1; V gene: TRBV28
CDR3 protein: CASSLAGGMNQPQHF; CDR3 DNA: TGTGCCAGCAGCCTGGCCGGGGGGATGAATCAGCCCCAGCATTTT; clone size: -; J gene: TRBJ1-5; D gene: -; V gene: TRBV5-5
CDR3 protein: CASTSAGTGHGNEQFF; CDR3 DNA: TGTGCCAGCACTTCGGCCGGGACAGGGCACGGGAATGAGCAGTTCTTC; clone size: -; J gene: TRBJ2-1; D gene: TRBD1; V gene: TRBV27
CDR3 protein: CASSLSGQPNSPLHF; CDR3 DNA: TGTGCCAGTAGTCTATCTGGACAGCCTAATTCACCCCTCCACTTT; clone size: -; J gene: TRBJ1-6; D gene: -; V gene: TRBV19
CDR3 protein: CASSVGTSGGTFTDTQYF; CDR3 DNA: TGTGCCAGCAGCGTTGGGACTAGCGGGGGAACTTTCACAGATACGCAGTATTTT; clone size: -; J gene: TRBJ2-3; D gene: TRBD2; V gene: TRBV9
CDR3 protein: CASSLYIGYEQYF; CDR3 DNA: TGTGCCAGCAGTTTATACATTGGCTACGAGCAGTACTTC; clone size: -; J gene: TRBJ2-7; D gene: -; V gene: TRBV27
CDR3 protein: CASSLLLGADSYGYTF; CDR3 DNA: TGTGCCAGCAGCTTACTACTTGGGGCAGACTCCTATGGCTACACCTTC; clone size: -; J gene: TRBJ1-2; D gene: -; V gene: TRBV7-2
CDR3 protein: CASSERGQSYGYTF; CDR3 DNA: TGTGCCAGCAGTGAACGGGGACAGTCTTATGGCTACACCTTC; clone size: -; J gene: TRBJ1-2; D gene: TRBD1; V gene: TRBV2
CDR3 protein: CAWSVLTDTQYF; CDR3 DNA: TGTGCCTGGAGTGTCCTCACAGATACGCAGTATTTT; clone size: -; J gene: TRBJ2-3; D gene: -; V gene: TRBV30
CDR3 protein: CASSPGLSYGYTF; CDR3 DNA: TGTGCCAGCAGCCCAGGACTTTCCTATGGCTACACCTTC; clone size: few; J gene: TRBJ1-2; D gene: -; V gene: TRBV27
CDR3 protein: CASSSGGLSGNTIYF; CDR3 DNA: TGTGCCAGCAGCTCAGGGGGTCTCTCTGGAAACACCATATATTTT; clone size: -; J gene: TRBJ1-3; D gene: TRBD1; V gene: TRBV7-8
CDR3 protein: CASSQARTATNEKLFF; CDR3 DNA: TGCGCCAGCAGCCAAGCGCGGACAGCAACTAATGAAAAACTGTTTTTT; clone size: -; J gene: TRBJ1-4; D gene: -; V gene: TRBV4-1
CDR3 protein: CASSLWAGDGYTF; CDR3 DNA: TGTGCCAGCAGTTTATGGGCAGGGGATGGCTACACCTTC; clone size: -; J gene: TRBJ1-2; D gene: -; V gene: TRBV28
CDR3 protein: CASSTWTGGGYTF; CDR3 DNA: TGTGCCAGCAGTACCTGGACAGGGGGCGGCTACACCTTC; clone size: -; J gene: TRBJ1-2; D gene: TRBD1; V gene: TRBV27
CDR3 protein: CASSESLGVGYGYTF; CDR3 DNA: TGTGCCAGCAGTGAAAGTTTGGGGGTGGGCTATGGCTACACCTTC; clone size: -; J gene: TRBJ1-2; D gene: -; V gene: TRBV6-1
CDR3 protein: CASSEEGGNTIYF; CDR3 DNA: TGTGCCAGCAGCGAGGAAGGAGGAAACACCATATATTTT; clone size: -; J gene: TRBJ1-3; D gene: -; V gene: TRBV6-5
CDR3 protein: CAWTISGGDTDTQYF; CDR3 DNA: TGTGCCTGGACAATTAGCGGGGGGGACACAGATACGCAGTATTTT; clone size: -; J gene: TRBJ2-3; D gene: TRBD2; V gene: TRBV30
CDR3 protein: CASSGGQGKYSNQPQHF; CDR3 DNA: TGTGCCAGTAGCGGGGGGCAGGGAAAATATAGCAATCAGCCCCAGCATTTT; clone size: -; J gene: TRBJ1-5; D gene: -; V gene: TRBV19
CDR3 protein: CSAKGVEQYF; CDR3 DNA: TGCAGTGCTAAGGGCGTCGAGCAGTACTTC; clone size: -; J gene: TRBJ2-7; D gene: -; V gene: TRBV20-1
CDR3 protein: CASSELGGEAFF; CDR3 DNA: TGTGCCAGCAGTGAACTGGGGGGTGAAGCTTTCTTT; clone size: -; J gene: TRBJ1-1; D gene: -; V gene: TRBV28
CDR3 protein: CATSEPDRARGGYTF; CDR3 DNA: TGTGCCACCAGTGAACCCGACAGGGCCCGTGGTGGCTACACCTTC; clone size: -; J gene: TRBJ1-2; D gene: TRBD1; V gene: TRBV24-1
CDR3 protein: CASSLVLREGYTF; CDR3 DNA: TGTGCCAGCAGCTTAGTACTCAGGGAGGGCTACACCTTC; clone size: -; J gene: TRBJ1-2; D gene: -; V gene: TRBV11-2
CDR3 protein: CAAGRDTEAFF; CDR3 DNA: TGTGCGGCAGGGCGGGACACTGAAGCTTTCTTT; clone size: -; J gene: TRBJ1-1; D gene: -; V gene: TRBV30
CDR3 protein: CSVEDSGNSGELFF; CDR3 DNA: TGCAGCGTTGAAGATTCAGGGAACAGCGGGGAGCTGTTTTTT; clone size: -; J gene: TRBJ2-2; D gene: -; V gene: TRBV29-1
CDR3 protein: CASSKRDDMNTEAFF; CDR3 DNA: TGTGCCAGTAGTAAAAGGGACGACATGAACACTGAAGCTTTCTTT; clone size: -; J gene: TRBJ1-1; D gene: -; V gene: TRBV19